The 29 T cell receptor beta chains below come from one sample, sequenced in a study of blood T cell repertoires in COVID-19. Assay used: immunoSEQ multiplex PCR; TCRdb lists only in-frame clones, some missing. The data contain 150,000 to 170,000 clones, about four fifths of them singletons. What was sequenced was peripheral blood. These receptors originate from a woman aged 55-70 years with acute or convalescent COVID-19.

J is TRBJ1-1 and V is TRBV7-9; the match to TRBD1 covers 10 bases. The CDR3 sequence is 13 residues long. Germline CDR1 and CDR2: SEHNR and FQNEAQ (reference sequence). V shed 5 bases and J 9 bases; nucleotides not matched to a gene: 6. CDR3 region: CASSPGTGAKAFF. CDR3 bases: TGTGCCAGCAGCCCCGGGACAGGGGCTAAAGCTTTCTTT.

The rearrangement links TRBV11-2 to TRBJ2-7; D is unresolved. Trimming removed 5 bases at V and 6 bases at J, with 8 bases between. The CDR3 has 11 residues. The germline V gene encodes CDR1 SGHAT and CDR2 FQNNGV. The CDR3 DNA is TGTGCCAGCAGCATCCAGGTCGAGCAGTACTTC. Residues: CASSIQVEQYF.

The chain employs TRBV12-3 or TRBV12-4 and TRBJ2-6; D gene uncertain. The CDR3 consists of 13 residues. V was shortened by 6 bases and J by 0 bases, with 3 bases between the two germline ends. The CDR3 loop is CASRYSGANVLTF. The CDR3 DNA is TGTGCCAGCAGGTACTCTGGGGCCAACGTCCTGACTTTC.

This chain connects TRBV6-2 or TRBV6-3 to TRBJ2-7; TRBD2 might be the D (5 bases). This CDR3 contains 13 residues. The germline gives CDR1 MNHEY, CDR2 SVGEGT. V lost 6 bases to trimming and J lost 4 bases, with 13 bases between them. In DNA, the CDR3 is TGTGCCAGCAGCCACCCCGGCGGGTACGAGCAGTACGTC. This translates into CASSHPGGYEQYV.

V is TRBV18 and J is TRBJ1-1; 8 bases align to TRBD1. There are 17 residues in the CDR3. V was pared by 3 bases and J by 2 bases, with 11 bases of the junction left unmatched. Germline CDR1 KGHSH, CDR2 LQKENI. CDR3: CASSPSAGGLVNTEAFF. The CDR3 DNA follows: TGTGCCAGCTCACCGTCGGCAGGGGGCTTAGTTAACACTGAAGCTTTCTTT. Using reference TRBV18 and TRBJ1-1 for the parts outside the CDR3, the full variable domain is NAGVMQNPRHLVRRRGQEARLRCSPMKGHSHVYWYRQLPEEGLKFMVYLQKENIIDESGMPKERFSAEFPKEGPSILRIQQVVRGDSAAYFCASSPSAGGLVNTEAFFGQGTRLTVV.

The chain uses TRBV28 and TRBJ1-1, with D uncertain. The V gene lost 6 bases and the J gene lost 4 bases, with 9 bases spanning the gap. The germline V gene encodes CDR1 MDHEN and CDR2 SYDVKM. CDR3 length equals 12 residues. CDR3 residues: CASSLGLTEAFF. CDR3 nucleotides: TGTGCCAGCAGCTTAGGACTCACTGAAGCTTTCTTT.

The J gene is TRBJ2-5, the V gene TRBV4-1; 11 bases match TRBD2. Germline V CDR1 and CDR2: MGHRA, YSYEKL. There are 17 residues in the CDR3. V trimming: 4 bases; J trimming: 5 bases; junction bases outside the gene matches: 12. The DNA of the CDR3 is TGCGCCAGCAGCCCCGATAGCGGGGGGGCCGGTTCGGAGACCCAGTACTTC. This gives the protein CASSPDSGGAGSETQYF.

This clone was seen only once. The chain joins TRBV25-1 to TRBJ1-4; D not certain. Trimming left V 4 bases short and J 0 bases short, with 9 bases between. Germline V CDR1 and CDR2: MGHDK, SYGVNS. The CDR3 has 15 residues. Here the CDR3 DNA reads TGTGCCAGCAGTGCCTTCATAGCAACTAATGAAAAACTGTTTTTT. Amino acids: CASSAFIATNEKLFF.

The chain is built from TRBV7-3 and TRBJ1-5; maybe TRBD1 (5 bases). Trimming took 5 bases from V and 5 from J, leaving 10 bases between them. CDR3 size: 13 residues. Germline V gene data show CDR1 as SGHTA and CDR2 as FQGTGA. This chain's CDR3 is CASSQGVDQPQHF. In nucleotides, the CDR3 is TGTGCCAGCAGCCAAGGGGTGGATCAGCCCCAGCATTTT.

The gene calls are TRBV5-1 and TRBJ1-2; weak D call: TRBD1 (5 bases). The germline CDR1 and CDR2 sequences are SGHRS and YFSETQ. V lost 5 bases and J lost 8, with 19 bases in between. The CDR3 sequence is 14 residues long. The CDR3 here is CASSIGTVEGGYTF. In DNA form, the CDR3 reads TGCGCCAGCAGTATAGGGACTGTCGAGGGGGGCTACACCTTC.

The J gene is TRBJ2-7, the V gene TRBV14; possible D gene TRBD2, 5 bases. CDR3 size: 15 residues. Trimming shortened V by 7 bases and J by 2 bases, and 18 bases separated the two germline ends. Germline loops: CDR1 SGHDN, CDR2 FVKESK. The CDR3 here is CASTNNADGAYEQYF. The CDR3 DNA follows: TGTGCCAGCACCAACAATGCAGACGGGGCCTACGAGCAGTACTTC.

The rearrangement links TRBV6-1 to TRBJ1-1; D uncertain. V was trimmed by 1 base and J by 11 bases, leaving 11 bases between them. The CDR3 length is 12 residues. The V gene's germline CDR1 is MNHNS and CDR2 SASEGT. DNA of the CDR3: TGTGCCAGCAGTGAAGAGGAGGGAGGGGCTTTCTTT. It encodes CASSEEEGGAFF.

The chain has TRBV6-5 and TRBJ1-1; TRBD1 matches 7 bases. The V gene end was trimmed by 8 bases and the J gene end by 5 bases; junction bases not matched to a gene: 8. CDR3 size: 13 residues. Per germline, CDR1 MNHEY and CDR2 SVGAGI. CDR3: CASQRQGGTEAFF. CDR3 bases: TGTGCCAGCCAGCGACAGGGAGGTACTGAAGCTTTCTTT.

This chain links TRBV12-5 with TRBJ1-2; 9 positions match TRBD1. There are 18 residues in the CDR3. Trimming cost V 6 bases and J 0 bases; bases outside gene matches: 14. Germline assignment: CDR1 LGHNT and CDR2 FRNRAP. The CDR3 sequence is CASGQTGQGYRANYGYTF. The CDR3 nucleotides read TGTGCTAGTGGACAAACGGGACAGGGTTATCGGGCTAACTATGGCTACACCTTC.

This rearrangement joins TRBV10-3 to TRBJ1-5, with 8 bases matching TRBD1. Germline V gives CDR1 ENHRY, CDR2 SYGVKD. V lost 4 bases and J lost 2; bases outside the gene matches: 7. The CDR3 length is 16 residues. CDR3 in amino acids: CAISGGETGGNQPQHF. CDR3 in DNA: TGTGCCATCAGTGGAGGGGAGACAGGGGGCAATCAGCCCCAGCATTTT.

The rearrangement uses TRBV5-1 and TRBJ2-5, with 7 bases that match TRBD1. Germline V gives CDR1 SGHRS, CDR2 YFSETQ. V lost 4 bases and J lost 2; bases outside the gene matches: 5. The CDR3 consists of 14 residues. The CDR3 nucleotides read TGCGCCAGCAGCCCATTGGGACAGCAAGAGACCCAGTACTTC. Its translation: CASSPLGQQETQYF.

The chain is built from TRBV6-4 and TRBJ2-1; 9 bases map to TRBD1. With 6 bases clipped from V and 0 bases from J, the junction kept 3 bases outside the gene matches. Germline values: CDR1 MRHNA, CDR2 SNTAGT. The CDR3 has 15 residues. This CDR3 is CASSLTGGSYNEQFF. The CDR3 DNA is TGTGCCAGCAGCTTGACAGGGGGCTCCTACAATGAGCAGTTCTTC.

The rearrangement links TRBV10-1 to TRBJ1-2; 9 bases are a match to TRBD1. This CDR3 has 12 residues. CDR1 WNHNN and CDR2 SYGVQD come from the germline V gene (reference sequence). Trimming took 8 bases from V and 3 from J; bases not matched to a gene: 1. CDR3 protein: CASYRGHYGYTF. The CDR3 bases are TGCGCCAGCTACAGGGGGCACTATGGCTACACCTTC.

V gene TRBV4-1 combines with J gene TRBJ1-4, with D tentatively TRBD1 (5 bases). The germline V and J ends were trimmed by 0 bases and 2 bases, with 10 bases remaining between them. Germline-derived CDR1 and CDR2 are MGHRA and YSYEKL. This CDR3 contains 16 residues. CDR3 protein: CASSQEGGGTNEKLFF. The CDR3 DNA sequence: TGCGCCAGCAGCCAAGAGGGGGGTGGTACTAATGAAAAACTGTTTTTT.

The chain recombines TRBV11-3 with TRBJ2-1; the D gene is possibly TRBD2 (5 bases). V lost 1 base and J lost 3, with 7 bases in between. This CDR3 region has 14 residues. Germline V gene lookup returns CDR1 SGHNT and CDR2 YENEEA. The CDR3 is CASSLGGGYNEQFF. In nucleotides, the CDR3 is TGTGCCAGCAGCTTAGGTGGAGGCTACAATGAGCAGTTCTTC. Full variable domain (rest looked up from reference TRBV11-3 and TRBJ2-1): EAGVVQSPRYKIIEKKQPVAFWCNPISGHNTLYWYLQNLGQGPELLIRYENEEAVDDSQLPKDRFSAERLKGVDSTLKIQPAELGDSAVYLCASSLGGGYNEQFFGPGTRLTVL.

The chain links TRBV2 to TRBJ2-7, with D tentatively TRBD2 (5 bases). This CDR3 has 13 amino acids. CDR1 and CDR2 (germline): SNHLY, FYNNEI. Trimming took 6 bases from V and 5 from J, leaving 14 bases between them. CDR3: CASSGLGNDEQYF. The CDR3 DNA reads TGTGCCAGCAGCGGCCTCGGGAACGACGAGCAGTACTTC.

The J gene is TRBJ1-6, the V gene TRBV9, with D uncertain. The germline V gene has CDR1 SGDLS and CDR2 YYNGEE. V was shortened by 5 bases and J by 7 bases, with 16 bases between the two germline ends. The CDR3 length is 15 residues. CDR3 in DNA: TGTGCCAGCAGTAAGACGCCCACGGAGAATTCACCCCTCCACTTT. It specifies CASSKTPTENSPLHF. The variable domain in full, completed from reference TRBV9 and TRBJ1-6, reads DSGVTQTPKHLITATGQRVTLRCSPRSGDLSVYWYQQSLDQGLQFLIQYYNGEERAKGNILERFSAQQFPDLHSELNLSSLELGDSALYFCASSKTPTENSPLHFGNGTRLTVT.

The genes are TRBV5-6 and TRBJ1-2; 7 nucleotides line up with TRBD1. The V segment lost 0 bases and the J segment 8 bases; nucleotides outside the gene matches: 10. CDR1 is SGHDT and CDR2 is YYEEEE in the germline V gene. The CDR3 runs to 15 residues. The CDR3: CASSLAGAGGHGYTF. The CDR3 DNA reads TGTGCCAGCAGCTTGGCCGGGGCAGGGGGTCACGGCTACACCTTC.

V and J are TRBV12-3 or TRBV12-4 and TRBJ1-1; no clear D. V was shortened by 8 bases and J by 0 bases, with 10 bases between the two germline ends. The CDR3 is made up of 13 amino acids. For the CDR3, the DNA is TGTGCCAGCCGTCTCCAGTTGAACACTGAAGCTTTCTTT. Protein: CASRLQLNTEAFF.

V usage is TRBV3-1 (or the pseudogene TRBV3-2) and J usage is TRBJ1-3; no reliable D call. Germline loops: CDR1 LGHDT, CDR2 YNNKEL (reference sequence). The CDR3 extends over 15 amino acids. The ends were cut back, 2 bases at V and 2 bases at J, with 10 bases in the middle. DNA of the CDR3: TGTGCCAGCAGCCAAATGGGGAGTGCTGGAAACACCATATATTTT. Translating gives CASSQMGSAGNTIYF.

This chain joins TRBV27 and TRBJ2-7; TRBD1 agrees at 10 bases. The CDR3 has 15 amino acids. CDR1 is MNHEY and CDR2 is SMNVEV in the germline V gene (reference sequence). With V trimmed by 6 bases and J by 1 base, 6 bases remained unmatched. The CDR3 bases are TGTGCCAGCAGGCAGACAGGGGGCATGTCCTACGAGCAGTACTTC. Protein sequence: CASRQTGGMSYEQYF.

The V gene is TRBV7-3, the J gene TRBJ2-3; D may be TRBD2 (6 bases). CDR1 is SGHTA, CDR2 FQGTGA, per germline. V lost 8 bases and J lost 2, with 11 bases in between. There are 13 residues in the CDR3. The CDR3: CASGGGNTDTQYF. The CDR3 DNA reads TGTGCCAGCGGAGGCGGGAACACAGATACGCAGTATTTT.

The chain combines TRBV6-5 with TRBJ1-2; 11 bases are a match to TRBD1. J gave up 5 bases and V 2 bases, and 4 bases lay outside the gene matches. This CDR3 region has 15 residues. CDR1 is MNHEY and CDR2 is SVGAGI in the germline V gene. The CDR3 spells CASSYEGQGVYGYTF. As DNA, the CDR3 is TGTGCCAGCAGTTACGAGGGACAGGGGGTTTATGGCTACACCTTC.

The J gene is TRBJ1-4, the V gene TRBV24-1, with D unresolved. V was clipped by 8 bases and J by 0 bases, with 21 bases between them. Germline CDR1 KGHDR, CDR2 SFDVKD. The CDR3 is 18 amino acids. CDR3 nucleotide sequence: TGTGCCACCACCGTAATAGCGGTGGTCCCGACAACTAATGAAAAACTGTTTTTT. This sequence encodes CATTVIAVVPTTNEKLFF.